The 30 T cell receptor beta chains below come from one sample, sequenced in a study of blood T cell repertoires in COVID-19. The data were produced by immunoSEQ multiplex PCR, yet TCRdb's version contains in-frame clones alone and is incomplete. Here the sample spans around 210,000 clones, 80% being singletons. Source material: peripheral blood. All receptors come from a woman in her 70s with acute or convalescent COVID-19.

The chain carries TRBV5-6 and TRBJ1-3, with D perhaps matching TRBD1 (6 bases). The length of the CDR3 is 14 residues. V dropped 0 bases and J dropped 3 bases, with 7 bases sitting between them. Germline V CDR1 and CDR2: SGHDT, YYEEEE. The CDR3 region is CASSLGQVGNTIYF. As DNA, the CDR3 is TGTGCCAGCAGCTTGGGACAGGTTGGAAACACCATATATTTT.

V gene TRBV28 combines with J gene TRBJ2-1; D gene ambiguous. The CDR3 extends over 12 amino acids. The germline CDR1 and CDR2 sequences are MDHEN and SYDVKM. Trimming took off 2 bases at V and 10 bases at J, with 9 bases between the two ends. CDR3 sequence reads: CASSLGAREQFF. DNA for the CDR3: TGTGCCAGCAGTTTAGGAGCTCGGGAGCAGTTCTTC.

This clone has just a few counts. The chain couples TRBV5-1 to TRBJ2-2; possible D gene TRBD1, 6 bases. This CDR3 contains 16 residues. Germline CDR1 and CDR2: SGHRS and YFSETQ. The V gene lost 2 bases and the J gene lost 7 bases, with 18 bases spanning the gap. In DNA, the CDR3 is TGCGCCAGCAGCTTCGGCAGGGGAATAGGCGGCGGGGAGCTGTTTTTT. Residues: CASSFGRGIGGGELFF.

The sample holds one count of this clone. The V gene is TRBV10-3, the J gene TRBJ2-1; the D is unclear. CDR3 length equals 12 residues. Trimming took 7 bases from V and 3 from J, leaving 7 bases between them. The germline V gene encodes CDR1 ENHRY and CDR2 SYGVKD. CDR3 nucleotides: TGTGCCATCAAGAGCTACTACAATGAGCAGTTCTTC. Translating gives CAIKSYYNEQFF.

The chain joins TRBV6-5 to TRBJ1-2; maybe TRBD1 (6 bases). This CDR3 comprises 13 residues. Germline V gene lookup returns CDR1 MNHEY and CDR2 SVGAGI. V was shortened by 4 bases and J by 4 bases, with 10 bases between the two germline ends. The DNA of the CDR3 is TGTGCCAGCAGTTTAGGACAGACCTATGGCTACACCTTC. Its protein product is CASSLGQTYGYTF.

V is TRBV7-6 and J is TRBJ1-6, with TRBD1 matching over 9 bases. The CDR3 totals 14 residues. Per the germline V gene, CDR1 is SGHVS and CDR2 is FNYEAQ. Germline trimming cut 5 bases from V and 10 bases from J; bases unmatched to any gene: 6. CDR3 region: CASSADRGKSPLHF. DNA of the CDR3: TGTGCCAGCAGCGCGGACAGGGGAAAGTCACCCCTCCACTTT.

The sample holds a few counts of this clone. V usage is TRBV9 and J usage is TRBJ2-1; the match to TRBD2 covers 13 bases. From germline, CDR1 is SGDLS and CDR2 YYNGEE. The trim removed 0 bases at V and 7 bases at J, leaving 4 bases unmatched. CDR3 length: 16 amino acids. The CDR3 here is CASSVAGTSGTNEQFF. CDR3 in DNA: TGTGCCAGCAGCGTAGCGGGGACTAGCGGGACTAATGAGCAGTTCTTC.

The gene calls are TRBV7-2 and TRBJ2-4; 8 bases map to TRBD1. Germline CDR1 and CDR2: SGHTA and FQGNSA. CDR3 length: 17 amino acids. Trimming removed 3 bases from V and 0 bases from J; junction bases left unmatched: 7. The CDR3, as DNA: TGTGCCAGCAGCTTGCAGACACAGGGGGGAGCCAAAAACATTCAGTACTTC. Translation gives CASSLQTQGGAKNIQYF.

The CDR3 reads CASSPIQRDASYEQYF. As DNA, the CDR3 is TGTGCCAGCAGCCCCATCCAGCGGGATGCCTCCTACGAGCAGTACTTC. The genes are TRBV7-8 and TRBJ2-7; 7 nucleotides align to TRBD2. J lost 0 bases, V lost 5 bases, and 10 bases had no gene match. The CDR3 has 16 amino acids. In germline, CDR1 is SGHVS, CDR2 FQNEAQ.

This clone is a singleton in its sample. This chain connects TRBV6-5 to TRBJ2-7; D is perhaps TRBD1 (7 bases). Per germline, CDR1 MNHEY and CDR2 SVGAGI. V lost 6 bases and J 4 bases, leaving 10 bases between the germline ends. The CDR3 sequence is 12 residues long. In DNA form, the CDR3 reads TGTGCCAGCAGGGAGGGACAGTACGAGCAGTACTTC. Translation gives CASREGQYEQYF.

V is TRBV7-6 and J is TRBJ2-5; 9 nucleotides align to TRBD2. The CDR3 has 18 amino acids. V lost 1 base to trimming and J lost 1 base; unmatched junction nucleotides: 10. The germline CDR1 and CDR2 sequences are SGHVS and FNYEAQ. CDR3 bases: TGTGCCAGCAGCTTAGAGTCTTCTATTAGCGGGAGCCAAGAGACCCAGTACTTC. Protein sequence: CASSLESSISGSQETQYF.

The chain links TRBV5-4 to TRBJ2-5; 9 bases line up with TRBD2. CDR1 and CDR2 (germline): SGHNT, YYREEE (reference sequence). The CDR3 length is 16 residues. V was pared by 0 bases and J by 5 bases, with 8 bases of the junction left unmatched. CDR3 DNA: TGTGCCAGCAGCTTGGTGTTAGCGGGAGTGGGGGAGACCCAGTACTTC. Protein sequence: CASSLVLAGVGETQYF.

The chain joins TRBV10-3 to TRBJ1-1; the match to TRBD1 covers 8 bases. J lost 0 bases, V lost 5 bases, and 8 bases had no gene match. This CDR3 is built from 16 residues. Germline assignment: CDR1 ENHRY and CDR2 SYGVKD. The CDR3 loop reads CAISRSTGVMNTEAFF. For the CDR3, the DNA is TGTGCCATCAGTAGATCGACAGGGGTCATGAACACTGAAGCTTTCTTT.

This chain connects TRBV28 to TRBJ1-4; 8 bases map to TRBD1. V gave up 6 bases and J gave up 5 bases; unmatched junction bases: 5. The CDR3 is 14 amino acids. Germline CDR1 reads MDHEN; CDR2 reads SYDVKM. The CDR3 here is CASSDTGGNEKLFF. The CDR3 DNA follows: TGTGCCAGCAGCGATACAGGGGGAAATGAAAAACTGTTTTTT.

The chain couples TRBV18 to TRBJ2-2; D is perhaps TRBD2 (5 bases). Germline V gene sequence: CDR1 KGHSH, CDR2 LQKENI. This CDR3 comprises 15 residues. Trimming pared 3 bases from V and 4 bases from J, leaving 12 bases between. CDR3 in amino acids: CASSPEAVRTGELFF. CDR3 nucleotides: TGTGCCAGCTCACCGGAGGCGGTCCGCACCGGGGAGCTGTTTTTT.

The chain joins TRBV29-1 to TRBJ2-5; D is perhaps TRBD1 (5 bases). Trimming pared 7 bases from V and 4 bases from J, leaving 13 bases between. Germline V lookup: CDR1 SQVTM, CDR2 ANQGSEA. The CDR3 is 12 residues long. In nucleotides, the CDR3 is TGCAGCGCCGCAGAACAGGTAGAGACCCAGTACTTC. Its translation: CSAAEQVETQYF.

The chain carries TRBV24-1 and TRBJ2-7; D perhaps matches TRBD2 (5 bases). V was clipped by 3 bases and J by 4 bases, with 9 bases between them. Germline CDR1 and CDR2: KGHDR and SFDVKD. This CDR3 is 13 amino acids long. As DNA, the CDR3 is TGTGCCACCAGTGATCCAACTAGTTACGAGCAGTACTTC. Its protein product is CATSDPTSYEQYF.

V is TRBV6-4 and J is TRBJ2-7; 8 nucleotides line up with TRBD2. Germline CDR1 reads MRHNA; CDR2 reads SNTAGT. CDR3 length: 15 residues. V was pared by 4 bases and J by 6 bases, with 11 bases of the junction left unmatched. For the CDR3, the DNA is TGTGCCAGCAGTGGGGGCGGAGCGGGAGCTTCCGAGCAGTACTTC. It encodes CASSGGGAGASEQYF.

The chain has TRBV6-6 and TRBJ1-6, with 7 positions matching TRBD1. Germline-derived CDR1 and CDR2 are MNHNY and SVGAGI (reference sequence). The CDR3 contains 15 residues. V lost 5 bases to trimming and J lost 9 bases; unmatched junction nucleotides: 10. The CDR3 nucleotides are TGTGCCAGCAGTCTCCGGTTGGCAGGGGGTTCACCCCTCCACTTT. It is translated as CASSLRLAGGSPLHF.

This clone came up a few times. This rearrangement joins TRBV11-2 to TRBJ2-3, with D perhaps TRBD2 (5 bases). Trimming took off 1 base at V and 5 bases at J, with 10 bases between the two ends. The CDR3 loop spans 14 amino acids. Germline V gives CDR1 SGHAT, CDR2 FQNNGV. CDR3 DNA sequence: TGTGCCAGCAGCTTAGGGACCGCGGGAGATACGCAGTATTTT. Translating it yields CASSLGTAGDTQYF. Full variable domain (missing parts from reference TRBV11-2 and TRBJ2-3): EAGVAQSPRYKIIEKRQSVAFWCNPISGHATLYWYQQILGQGPKLLIQFQNNGVVDDSQLPKDRFSAERLKGVDSTLKIQPAKLEDSAVYLCASSLGTAGDTQYFGPGTRLTVL.

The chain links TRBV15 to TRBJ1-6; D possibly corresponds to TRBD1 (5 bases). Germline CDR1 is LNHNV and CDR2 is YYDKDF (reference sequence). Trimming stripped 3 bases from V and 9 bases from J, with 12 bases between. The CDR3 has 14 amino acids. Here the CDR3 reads CATSRVVDSSPLHF. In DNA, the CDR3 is TGTGCCACCAGCAGGGTTGTCGACAGTTCACCCCTCCACTTT.

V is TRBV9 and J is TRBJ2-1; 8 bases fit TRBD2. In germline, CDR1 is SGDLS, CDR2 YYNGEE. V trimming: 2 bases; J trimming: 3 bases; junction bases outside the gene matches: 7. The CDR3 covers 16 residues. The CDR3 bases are TGTGCCAGCAGCGTTGGGAGCGGGAGCCTCTACAATGAGCAGTTCTTC. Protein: CASSVGSGSLYNEQFF.

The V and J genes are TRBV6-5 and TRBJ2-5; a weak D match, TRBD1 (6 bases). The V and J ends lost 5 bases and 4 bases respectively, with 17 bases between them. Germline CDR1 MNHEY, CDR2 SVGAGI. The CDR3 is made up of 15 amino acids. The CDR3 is CASSLQRGLGETQYF. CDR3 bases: TGTGCCAGCAGTCTTCAAAGGGGGTTGGGAGAGACCCAGTACTTC.

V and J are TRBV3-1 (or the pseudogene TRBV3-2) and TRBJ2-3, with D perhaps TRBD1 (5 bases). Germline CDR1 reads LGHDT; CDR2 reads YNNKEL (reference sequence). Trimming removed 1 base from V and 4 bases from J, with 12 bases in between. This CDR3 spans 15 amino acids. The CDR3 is CASSQGTKSSDTQYF. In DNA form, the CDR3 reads TGTGCCAGCAGCCAAGGGACAAAGTCCTCAGATACGCAGTATTTT.

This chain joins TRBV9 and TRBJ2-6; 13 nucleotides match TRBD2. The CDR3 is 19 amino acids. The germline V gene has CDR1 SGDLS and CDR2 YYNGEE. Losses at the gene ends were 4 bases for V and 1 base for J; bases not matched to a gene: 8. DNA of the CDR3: TGTGCCAGCAGCCCCCTAGGACTAGCGGGAGTTTCTGGGGCCAACGTCCTGACTTTC. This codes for CASSPLGLAGVSGANVLTF.

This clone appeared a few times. This chain's CDR3 is CARRTQGSGRYNEQFF. The CDR3 bases are TGTGCCAGAAGGACCCAGGGTAGCGGGAGATACAATGAGCAGTTCTTC. V usage is TRBV5-3 and J usage is TRBJ2-1; TRBD2 matches 9 bases. TRBV5-3 is an ORF for which the function is uncertain. V shed 5 bases, J shed 4 bases, and the junction held 10 bases outside the gene matches. CDR3 length: 16 residues.

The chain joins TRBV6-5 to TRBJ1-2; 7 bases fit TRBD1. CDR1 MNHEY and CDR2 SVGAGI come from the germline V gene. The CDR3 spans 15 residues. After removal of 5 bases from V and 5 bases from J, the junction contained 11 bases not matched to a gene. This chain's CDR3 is CASSILGRGLYGYTF. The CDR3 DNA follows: TGTGCCAGCAGTATCCTAGGAAGGGGGCTGTATGGCTACACCTTC.

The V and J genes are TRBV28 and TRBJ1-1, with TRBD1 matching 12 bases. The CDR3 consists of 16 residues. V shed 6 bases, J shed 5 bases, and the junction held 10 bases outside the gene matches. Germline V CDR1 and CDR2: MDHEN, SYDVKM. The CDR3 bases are TGTGCCAGCAGCATACCGGGACAGGGGGCTTGGACTGAAGCTTTCTTT. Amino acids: CASSIPGQGAWTEAFF.

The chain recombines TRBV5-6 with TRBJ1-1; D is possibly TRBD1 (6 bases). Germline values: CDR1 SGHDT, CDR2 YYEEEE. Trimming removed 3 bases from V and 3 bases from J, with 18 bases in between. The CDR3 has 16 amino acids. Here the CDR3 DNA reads TGTGCCAGCAGCTCGATCCTCCGACAGGCTGACACTGAAGCTTTCTTT. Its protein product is CASSSILRQADTEAFF. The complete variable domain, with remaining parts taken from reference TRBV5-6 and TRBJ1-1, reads DAGVTQSPTHLIKTRGQQVTLRCSPKSGHDTVSWYQQALGQGPQFIFQYYEEEERQRGNFPDRFSGHQFPNYSSELNVNALLLGDSALYLCASSSILRQADTEAFFGQGTRLTVV.

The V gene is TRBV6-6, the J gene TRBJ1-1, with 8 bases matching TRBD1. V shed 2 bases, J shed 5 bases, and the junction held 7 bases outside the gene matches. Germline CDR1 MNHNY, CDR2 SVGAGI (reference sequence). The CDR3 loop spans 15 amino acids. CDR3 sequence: CASSYPGGANTEAFF. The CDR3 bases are TGTGCCAGCAGTTACCCAGGGGGCGCTAATACTGAAGCTTTCTTT.